The rows below give T cell receptor beta chains drawn from one sample of a study of graft-versus-host responses after intestinal transplantation. Using immunoSEQ multiplex PCR, the repertoire was profiled, and TCRdb retains in-frame clones only, with some absent. The table shows about 15,000 clones, with about 70% occurring only once. The input for sequencing was ileum tissue, taken around 690 days after intestinal transplantation. The receptor source for this set is a human patient who received an intestinal transplant, so some T cells may come from the graft donor. Both conserved end residues are part of each CDR3. D genes are given only for firm matches. Rows may omit the clone size; those that give it use once, few, many or a size class.

v_gene	j_gene	abundance	d_gene	CDR3nt	CDR3aa
TRBV19	TRBJ2-3	NA	NA	TGTGCCAGTAGTATAGGCCAGGGTACGCAGTATTTT	CASSIGQGTQYF
TRBV2	TRBJ2-7	few	NA	TGTGCCAGCAGTGAGACCGGGACACTTTTCGGCGAGCAGTACTTC	CASSETGTLFGEQYF
TRBV2	TRBJ1-4	NA	NA	TGTGCCAGCAGTGTGGGCGCAACTAATGAAAAACTGTTTTTT	CASSVGATNEKLFF
TRBV27	TRBJ2-2	NA	NA	TGTGCCAGCAGTTTAGCGGGGATGAACACCGGGGAGCTGTTTTTT	CASSLAGMNTGELFF
TRBV7-2	TRBJ2-5	few	TRBD2	TGTGCCAGCAGCTTGGTCCTAGCGGGAGGAGGGACGAAAGAGACCCAGTACTTC	CASSLVLAGGGTKETQYF
TRBV7-3	TRBJ2-3	NA	TRBD2	TGTGCCAGCAGCACCCAAGCGGGAGGGTCGGATACGCAGTATTTT	CASSTQAGGSDTQYF
TRBV5-1	TRBJ2-1	NA	TRBD1	TGCGCCAGCAGCCCTGGTCAGGGGGCTTGGGGTGAGCAGTTCTTC	CASSPGQGAWGEQFF
TRBV5-4	TRBJ1-1	few	NA	TGTGCCAGCAGCTCGGGAGGGGCAGGGAGGACTGAAGCTTTCTTT	CASSSGGAGRTEAFF
TRBV5-1	TRBJ2-7	once	TRBD1	TGCGCCAGCAGCCCCGTGGGGACAGGGGGCCACGAGCAGTACTTC	CASSPVGTGGHEQYF
TRBV5-1	TRBJ2-7	NA	TRBD2	TGCGCCAGCAGCTTGAGCGGGACCTACGAGCAGTACTTC	CASSLSGTYEQYF
TRBV25-1	TRBJ1-5	NA	TRBD1	TGTGCCAACCTCCAGGACAGGGAAGATCAGCCCCAGCATTTT	CANLQDREDQPQHF
TRBV19	TRBJ1-2	few	TRBD1	TGTGCCAGTAGTATCCGTCCGCAGGGGGCCTATGGCTACACCTTC	CASSIRPQGAYGYTF
TRBV5-4	TRBJ2-5	NA	TRBD2	TGTGCCAGCAGCCCCGCGAGGTCTGCGGGAGGGCGGGAGACCCAGTACTTC	CASSPARSAGGRETQYF
TRBV7-2	TRBJ2-4	few	NA	TGTGCCAGCAGCTTAATAGGGAGGACAGGTCTAGCCAAAAACATTCAGTACTTC	CASSLIGRTGLAKNIQYF
TRBV20-1	TRBJ1-2	NA	NA	TGCAGTGCCGACCGCTATGGCTACACCTTC	CSADRYGYTF
TRBV5-4	TRBJ2-7	NA	NA	TGTGCCAGCAGCTTTTCTAGGGGCTACGAGCAGTACTTC	CASSFSRGYEQYF
TRBV30	TRBJ2-7	NA	NA	TGTGCCTGGAGCCCCCTTACAAGGATCTCCTACGAGCAGTACTTC	CAWSPLTRISYEQYF
TRBV4-3	TRBJ2-5	NA	TRBD2	TGCGCCAGCAGCCCACAGCGGGGAGGACAAGAGACCCAGTACTTC	CASSPQRGGQETQYF
TRBV5-4	TRBJ1-2	NA	NA	TGTGCCAGCAGCTTGAGGGCAGGGTCACAGGATGGCTACACCTTC	CASSLRAGSQDGYTF
TRBV7-9	TRBJ1-1	few	NA	TGTGCCAGCAGCTTGTACCGTACTGAAGCTTTCTTT	CASSLYRTEAFF
TRBV18	TRBJ1-1	NA	TRBD1	TGTGCCAGCTCCTACCAGGGGGGTACCACTGAAGCTTTCTTT	CASSYQGGTTEAFF
TRBV5-5	TRBJ2-7	few	NA	TGTGCCAGCAGCTTTGACACGATCGAGCAGTACTTC	CASSFDTIEQYF
TRBV6-5	TRBJ2-7	NA	NA	TGTGCCAGCAGTTACGTTCGTCAATCCTACGAGCAGTACTTC	CASSYVRQSYEQYF
TRBV6-1	TRBJ2-7	NA	NA	TGTGCCAGCAGCTACCGACTAGTAAACGAGCAGTACTTC	CASSYRLVNEQYF
TRBV10-3	TRBJ2-3	NA	NA	TGTGCCATCAGTGGAGGGAACGGAGATACGCAGTATTTT	CAISGGNGDTQYF
TRBV21-1	TRBJ2-7	NA	NA	TGTGCCAGCAGCAAAGCGCGGGGTACCCCCTACGAGCAGTACTTC	CASSKARGTPYEQYF
TRBV6-6	TRBJ2-2	NA	TRBD2	TGTGCCAGTAGCGGGGCAAACACCGGGGAGCTGTTTTTT	CASSGANTGELFF
TRBV6-6	TRBJ2-1	few	NA	TGTGCCAGCAGTTACAGGGGGACTGGGAATGAGCAGTTCTTC	CASSYRGTGNEQFF
TRBV7-9	TRBJ1-2	NA	NA	TGTGCCAGCAGCTCCAAACCCGGCTGGGGCTACACCTTC	CASSSKPGWGYTF
TRBV6-5	TRBJ2-7	NA	TRBD1	TGTGCCAGCAGGAGGACAGGGGCAATCTACGAGCAGTACTTC	CASRRTGAIYEQYF
TRBV7-2	TRBJ2-7	few	NA	TGTGCCAGCAGCTTAAGTGGACAGCCCTTCTACGAGCAGTACTTC	CASSLSGQPFYEQYF
TRBV19	TRBJ2-7	NA	NA	TGTGCCAGTAGTCCCCGAGGCAACTCCTACGAGCAGTACTTC	CASSPRGNSYEQYF
TRBV6-5	TRBJ2-7	NA	TRBD1	TGTGCCAGCAGTTACCTGGGAACAGGGGCCGGCGAGCAGTACTTC	CASSYLGTGAGEQYF
TRBV10-3	TRBJ2-1	NA	NA	TGTGCCATCAGTGACCAACTTCGAAATCTCTACAATGAGCAGTTCTTC	CAISDQLRNLYNEQFF
TRBV5-4	TRBJ2-2	NA	TRBD1	TGTGCCAGCAGCGGACAGGGGGCGAACACCGGGGAGCTGTTTTTT	CASSGQGANTGELFF
TRBV19	TRBJ1-2	NA	NA	TGTGCCAGTAGTATAACGGGTGTCAACGGGGACATCTATGGCTACACCTTC	CASSITGVNGDIYGYTF
TRBV5-1	TRBJ1-1	once	NA	TGCGCCAGCAGCCAACAGGGTGGGGGCACTGAAGCTTTCTTT	CASSQQGGGTEAFF
TRBV5-8	TRBJ1-5	once	TRBD1	TGTGCCAGCAGCTGGGACAGGGCTAATCAGCCCCAGCATTTT	CASSWDRANQPQHF
TRBV5-1	TRBJ2-7	NA	TRBD2	TGCGCCAGCAGCTTGAGCGGGACCTACGAGCAGTACTTC	CASSLSGTYEQYF
TRBV5-1	TRBJ1-1	few	NA	TGCGCCAGCAGCTTTAGTAGGGGAGTAACTGAAGCTTTCTTT	CASSFSRGVTEAFF
TRBV30	TRBJ1-5	NA	NA	TGTGCCTGGAGTCCTCGGAGGGATCAGCCCCAGCATTTT	CAWSPRRDQPQHF
TRBV28	TRBJ2-2	NA	TRBD1	TGTGCCAGCGAGAAAGGACAGGTGTCAAACACCGGGGAGCTGTTTTTT	CASEKGQVSNTGELFF
TRBV2	TRBJ2-5	NA	TRBD2	TGTGCCAGCAGTGAGGGGCCGGGACTAGCGGTGGGTGAGACCCAGTACTTC	CASSEGPGLAVGETQYF
TRBV28	TRBJ2-7	NA	NA	TGTGCCAGCGGAACCGGACATACTTACGAGCAGTACTTC	CASGTGHTYEQYF
TRBV14	TRBJ1-2	NA	NA	TGTGCCAGCAGCCAAGGAAGTCGCTACTATGGCTACACCTTC	CASSQGSRYYGYTF
TRBV13	TRBJ2-5	NA	NA	TGTGCCAGCACCATCCTCACCAGCCTACAAGAGACCCAGTACTTC	CASTILTSLQETQYF
TRBV28	TRBJ1-4	NA	NA	TGTGCCAGCAGTTTAGGGGGGGCTGCAACTAATGAAAAACTGTTTTTT	CASSLGGAATNEKLFF
TRBV10-1	TRBJ2-1	few	TRBD1	TGCGCCAGCAGTGCTTCTCCCGGGACAGGGGGCTCCTACAATGAGCAGTTCTTC	CASSASPGTGGSYNEQFF
TRBV4-1	TRBJ1-2	medium-sized	TRBD1	TGCGCCAGCAGCCATAGGACAGGGGGCGTAAACTATGGCTACACCTTC	CASSHRTGGVNYGYTF
TRBV7-2	TRBJ1-2	NA	NA	TGTGCCAGCAGCTTATGGGCAGGGGAGGCCTATGGCTACACCTTC	CASSLWAGEAYGYTF
TRBV5-1	TRBJ2-5	NA	TRBD2	TGCGCCAGCAGTCGGGCTAGCGGAAAAGAGACCCAGTACTTC	CASSRASGKETQYF
TRBV10-3	TRBJ2-3	few	TRBD2	TGTGCCATCAGTGAGTCAGGACTAGCGGGTACCACAGATACGCAGTATTTT	CAISESGLAGTTDTQYF
TRBV25-1	TRBJ2-1	NA	TRBD1	TGTGCCAGCAGTGAGCACAGGGGGTACAATGAGCAGTTCTTC	CASSEHRGYNEQFF